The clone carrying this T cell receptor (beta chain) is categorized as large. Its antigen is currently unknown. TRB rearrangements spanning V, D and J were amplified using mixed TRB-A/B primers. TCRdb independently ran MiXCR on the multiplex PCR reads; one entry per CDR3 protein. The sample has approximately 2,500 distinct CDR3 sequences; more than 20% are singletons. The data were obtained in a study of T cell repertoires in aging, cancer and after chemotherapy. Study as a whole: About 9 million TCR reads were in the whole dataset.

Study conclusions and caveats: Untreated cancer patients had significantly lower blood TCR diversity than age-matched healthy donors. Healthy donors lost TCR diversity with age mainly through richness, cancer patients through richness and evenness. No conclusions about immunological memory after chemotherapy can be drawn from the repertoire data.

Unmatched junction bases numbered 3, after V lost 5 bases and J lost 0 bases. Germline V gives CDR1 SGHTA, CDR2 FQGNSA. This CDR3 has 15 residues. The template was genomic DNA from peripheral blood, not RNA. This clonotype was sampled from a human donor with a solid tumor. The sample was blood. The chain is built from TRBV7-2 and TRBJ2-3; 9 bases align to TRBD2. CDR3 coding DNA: TGTGCCAGCAGCCCGACTAGCGGTAGCACAGATACGCAGTATTTT. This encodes CASSPTSGSTDTQYF.